The 20 T cell receptor beta chains below all came from one sample that was sequenced in a study of long-term antiretroviral therapy in people with HIV. Researchers ran immunoSEQ v3.0 at survey level. Using immunoSEQ multiplex PCR, the repertoire was profiled, and TCRdb retains in-frame clones only, with some absent. The sample consists of 15,000 to 20,000 clones, about 86% of them appearing once. The sequencing used unsorted PBMCs, collected 0.1 years after starting antiretroviral therapy. All receptors come from a man aged 18 to 30 with HIV.

The rearrangement uses TRBV9 and TRBJ2-7; D might be TRBD1 (6 bases). Trimming left V 0 bases short and J 5 bases short, with 9 bases between. CDR3 length: 13 residues. Germline V CDR1 and CDR2: SGDLS, YYNGEE. CDR3 in DNA: TGTGCCAGCAGCGTAGTAGGGGGAAACGAGCAGTACTTC. It encodes CASSVVGGNEQYF.

The genes are TRBV5-4 and TRBJ2-3, with D possibly TRBD1 on 6 matching bases. Germline loops: CDR1 SGHNT, CDR2 YYREEE (reference sequence). The CDR3 consists of 15 residues. V lost 1 base and J lost 2, with 11 bases in between. The CDR3 sequence: CASSLNNRVTDTQYF. The CDR3, as DNA: TGTGCCAGCAGCTTGAATAACAGGGTCACAGATACGCAGTATTTT.

The CDR3 region has the DNA TGTGCCATCCCCGGGGGGTACTATGGCTACACCTTC. Translation gives CAIPGGYYGYTF. The J gene is TRBJ1-2, the V gene TRBV6-6; maybe TRBD1 (5 bases). The V end lost 10 bases, the J end lost 3 bases, and 12 bases lay between the germline ends. The CDR3 loop spans 12 amino acids. Germline V gene lookup returns CDR1 MNHNY and CDR2 SVGAGI (reference sequence).

The V call is TRBV6-5, the J call TRBJ2-7; TRBD1 agrees at 7 bases. The V and J ends lost 0 bases and 2 bases, in that order; junction bases with no gene match: 7. The CDR3 contains 16 residues. Germline CDR1 is MNHEY and CDR2 is SVGAGI. The CDR3 coding sequence is TGTGCCAGCAGTTACTCTCGAGACAGGGACCCCTACGAGCAGTACTTC. It yields the protein CASSYSRDRDPYEQYF.

This chain connects TRBV14 to TRBJ1-2; D remains unclear. Trimming stripped 0 bases from V and 8 bases from J, with 19 bases between. CDR3 length: 16 residues. Germline CDR1 SGHDN, CDR2 FVKESK. The CDR3 spells CASSQDRSAPTWGYTF. The CDR3 DNA follows: TGTGCCAGCAGCCAAGATAGGTCAGCCCCTACTTGGGGCTACACCTTC.

The gene calls are TRBV18 and TRBJ2-2; D is uncertain. V lost 4 bases, J lost 0 bases, and 12 bases lay in between. Germline CDR1 is KGHSH and CDR2 is LQKENI. The CDR3 loop spans 16 amino acids. Written as DNA, the CDR3 is TGTGCCAGCTCACTCTTACACCCTACGAACACCGGGGAGCTGTTTTTT. Encoded protein: CASSLLHPTNTGELFF.

This sequence joins TRBV6-1 and TRBJ1-5; the D gene is possibly TRBD1 (6 bases). The CDR3 length is 14 residues. Germline CDR1 MNHNS, CDR2 SASEGT. The V gene lost 4 bases and the J gene lost 2 bases, with 9 bases spanning the gap. CDR3 nucleotides: TGTGCCAGCAGTGGGAGACAGGGCAATCAGCCCCAGCATTTT. Translating it yields CASSGRQGNQPQHF.

By proportion, this clone is medium-sized. The chain has TRBV30 and TRBJ2-7, with a possible D match to TRBD2 (5 bases). V lost 0 bases and J 4 bases, leaving 13 bases between the germline ends. Germline CDR1 is GTSNPN and CDR2 is SVGIG (reference sequence). The CDR3 sequence is 14 residues long. The CDR3, as DNA: TGTGCCTGGAGTGTACAGTCGGGGAAGTACGAGCAGTACTTC. Amino acids: CAWSVQSGKYEQYF.

The chain uses TRBV5-6 and TRBJ1-2; 9 nucleotides align to TRBD1. The trim removed 4 bases at V and 6 bases at J, leaving 10 bases unmatched. The CDR3 is 15 residues long. Germline V gives CDR1 SGHDT, CDR2 YYEEEE. CDR3 amino acids: CASSPGTGISHGYTF. CDR3 coding DNA: TGTGCCAGCAGCCCGGGGACAGGGATTTCGCATGGCTACACCTTC.

This chain uses TRBV9 with TRBJ2-1, with D perhaps matching TRBD2 (6 bases). The CDR3 contains 15 residues. V was clipped by 2 bases and J by 2 bases, with 11 bases between them. CDR1 is SGDLS and CDR2 is YYNGEE in the germline V gene. The CDR3 spells CASSVTGGAYNEQFF. For the CDR3, the DNA is TGTGCCAGCAGCGTCACCGGGGGAGCCTACAATGAGCAGTTCTTC.

This chain connects TRBV4-2 to TRBJ1-4; no firm D call. Trimming removed 0 bases at V and 3 bases at J, with 11 bases between. Germline V gene lookup returns CDR1 LGHNA and CDR2 YNFKEQ. The CDR3 length is 16 residues. CDR3 nucleotides: TGTGCCAGCAGCCAAGATCTACTAGGGCCTAATGAAAAACTGTTTTTT. Its protein is CASSQDLLGPNEKLFF.

The chain links TRBV21-1 to TRBJ1-5. TRBV21-1 is a pseudogene segment. The CDR3 sequence is 14 residues long. The CDR3 DNA reads TGTGCCAGCAGCAAAAGGTGGGGTTATGAGCCCCAGCATTTT. The encoded protein is CASSKRWGYEPQHF.

V gene TRBV9 combines with J gene TRBJ1-1; D gene unclear. V was pared by 4 bases and J by 0 bases, with 10 bases between. The germline V gene encodes CDR1 SGDLS and CDR2 YYNGEE. This CDR3 is 14 amino acids long. CDR3 sequence (DNA): TGTGCCAGCAGCCCTATGAACATGAACACTGAAGCTTTCTTT. Translated, it gives CASSPMNMNTEAFF.

The CDR3: CASSPVKRGYNEQFF. CDR3 sequence (DNA): TGTGCCAGCAGCCCCGTTAAGCGGGGGTACAATGAGCAGTTCTTC. The chain has TRBV11-2 and TRBJ2-1, with 8 nucleotides matching TRBD2. V gave up 5 bases and J gave up 4 bases; unmatched junction bases: 7. The CDR3 covers 15 residues. CDR1 is SGHAT and CDR2 is FQNNGV in the germline V gene.

The chain's CDR3 is CASSLDSTSGVEQYF. For the CDR3, the DNA is TGTGCCAGCAGCTTGGACTCTACTAGCGGGGTGGAACAGTACTTC. The chain is built from TRBV5-5 and TRBJ2-7, with 10 bases that match TRBD2. After removal of 0 bases from V and 10 bases from J, the junction contained 10 bases not matched to a gene. CDR1 SGHKS and CDR2 YYEKEE come from the germline V gene (reference sequence). The CDR3 is 15 amino acids.

The chain joins TRBV13 to TRBJ1-1; D is possibly TRBD1 (5 bases). Trimming cost V 0 bases and J 5 bases, with 7 bases left between them. Germline CDR1 is PRHDT and CDR2 is FYEKMQ (reference sequence). The CDR3 has 13 residues. CDR3 coding DNA: TGTGCCAGCAGCTTAGGTCGGGGGACTGAAGCTTTCTTT. This codes for CASSLGRGTEAFF.

The rearrangement joins TRBV19 to TRBJ1-1; 9 bases are shared with TRBD1. Per germline, CDR1 LNHDA and CDR2 SQIVND (reference sequence). The CDR3 is 16 residues long. V shed 5 bases and J 1 base; nucleotides not matched to a gene: 8. CDR3 coding DNA: TGTGCCAGTAGTCTTCGGACAGGGGAAAAGAACACTGAAGCTTTCTTT. Translating gives CASSLRTGEKNTEAFF.

The genes are TRBV7-2 and TRBJ1-2, with TRBD1 identical over 9 bases. Germline V gene sequence: CDR1 SGHTA, CDR2 FQGNSA. The CDR3 runs 16 residues. V lost 3 bases to trimming and J lost 4 bases; unmatched junction nucleotides: 9. The CDR3 DNA follows: TGTGCCAGCAGCTTGTCGCCGGGACAGGGCGTCTATGGCTACACCTTC. Amino acids: CASSLSPGQGVYGYTF.

This clone appeared once. This sequence joins TRBV9 and TRBJ2-7; D possibly uses TRBD1 or TRBD2 (5 bases each). The length of the CDR3 is 13 residues. From germline, CDR1 is SGDLS and CDR2 YYNGEE. The V gene lost 3 bases and the J gene lost 2 bases, with 9 bases spanning the gap. The CDR3 nucleotides read TGTGCCAGCAGCGGGGACGCAACCTACGAGCAGTACTTC. This gives the protein CASSGDATYEQYF.

CDR3 amino acids: CASSPRQGNQPQHF. The CDR3 DNA follows: TGTGCCAGCAGTCCACGACAGGGGAATCAGCCCCAGCATTTT. The rearrangement joins TRBV27 to TRBJ1-5, with TRBD1 matching over 8 bases. The junction had 4 bases not matched to a gene; V was cut back by 5 bases and J by 4 bases. This CDR3 has 14 amino acids. Looked up from germline, CDR1 is MNHEY and CDR2 is SMNVEV (reference sequence).